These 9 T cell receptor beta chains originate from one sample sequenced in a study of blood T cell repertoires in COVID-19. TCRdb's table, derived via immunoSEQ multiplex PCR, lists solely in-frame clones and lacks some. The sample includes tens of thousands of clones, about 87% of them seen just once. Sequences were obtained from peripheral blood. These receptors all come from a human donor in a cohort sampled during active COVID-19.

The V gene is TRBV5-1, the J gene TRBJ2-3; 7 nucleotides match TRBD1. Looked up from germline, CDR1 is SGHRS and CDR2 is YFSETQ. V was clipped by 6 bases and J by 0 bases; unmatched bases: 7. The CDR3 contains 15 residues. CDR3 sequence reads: CASNTGTASTDTQYF. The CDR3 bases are TGCGCCAGCAATACCGGGACAGCTAGCACAGATACGCAGTATTTT.

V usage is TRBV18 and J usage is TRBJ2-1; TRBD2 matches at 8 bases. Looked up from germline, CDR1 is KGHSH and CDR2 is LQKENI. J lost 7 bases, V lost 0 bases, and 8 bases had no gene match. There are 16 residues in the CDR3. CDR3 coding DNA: TGTGCCAGCTCACCACCGCCTAGCGGGCGCATAAATGAGCAGTTCTTC. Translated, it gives CASSPPPSGRINEQFF.

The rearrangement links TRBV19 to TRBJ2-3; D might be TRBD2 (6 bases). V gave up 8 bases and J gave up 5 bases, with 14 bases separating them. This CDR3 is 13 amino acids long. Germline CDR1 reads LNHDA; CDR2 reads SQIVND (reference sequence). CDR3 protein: CASSRMGGDTQYF. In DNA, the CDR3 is TGTGCCAGTTCCCGAATGGGAGGAGATACGCAGTATTTT.

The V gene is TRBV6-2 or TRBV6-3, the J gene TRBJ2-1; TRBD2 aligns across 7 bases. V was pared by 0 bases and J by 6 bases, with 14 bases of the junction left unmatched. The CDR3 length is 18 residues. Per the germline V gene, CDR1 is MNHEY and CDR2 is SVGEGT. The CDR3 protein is CASSYSTAVTSPVNEQFF. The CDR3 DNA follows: TGTGCCAGCAGTTACTCGACGGCAGTGACTAGCCCGGTCAATGAGCAGTTCTTC.

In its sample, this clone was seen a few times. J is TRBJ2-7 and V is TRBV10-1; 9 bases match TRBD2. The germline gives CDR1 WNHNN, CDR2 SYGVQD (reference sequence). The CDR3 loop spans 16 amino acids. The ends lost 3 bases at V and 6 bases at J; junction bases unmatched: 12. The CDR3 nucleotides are TGCGCCAGCAGTGAAGGCGGGAGGGCCCACAGGTCCGAGCAGTACTTC. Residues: CASSEGGRAHRSEQYF.

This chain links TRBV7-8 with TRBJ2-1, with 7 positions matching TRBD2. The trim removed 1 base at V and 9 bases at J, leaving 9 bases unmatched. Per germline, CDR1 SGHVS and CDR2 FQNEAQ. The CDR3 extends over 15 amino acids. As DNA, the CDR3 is TGTGCCAGCAGCTTAGTTACGCGGGAGATCGGTGAGCAGTTCTTC. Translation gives CASSLVTREIGEQFF.

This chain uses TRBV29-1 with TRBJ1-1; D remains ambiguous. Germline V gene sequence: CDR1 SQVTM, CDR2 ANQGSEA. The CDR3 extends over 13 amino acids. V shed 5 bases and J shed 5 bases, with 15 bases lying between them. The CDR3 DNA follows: TGCAGCGTTTACGACAATTTGGGTACTGAAGCTTTCTTT. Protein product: CSVYDNLGTEAFF.

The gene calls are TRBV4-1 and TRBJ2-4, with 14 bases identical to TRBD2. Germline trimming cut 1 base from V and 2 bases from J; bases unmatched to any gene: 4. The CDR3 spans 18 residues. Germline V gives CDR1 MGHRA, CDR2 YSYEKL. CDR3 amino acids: CASSQGLAGGKTKNIQYF. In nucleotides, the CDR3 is TGCGCCAGCAGCCAAGGACTAGCGGGAGGGAAGACCAAAAACATTCAGTACTTC.

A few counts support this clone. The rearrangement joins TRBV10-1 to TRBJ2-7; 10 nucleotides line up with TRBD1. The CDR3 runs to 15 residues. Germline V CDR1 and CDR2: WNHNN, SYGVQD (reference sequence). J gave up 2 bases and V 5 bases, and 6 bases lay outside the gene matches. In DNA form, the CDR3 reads TGCGCCAGCAGTTTGACAGGGGGCGAGACCTACGAGCAGTACTTC. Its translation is CASSLTGGETYEQYF.